These 25 T cell receptor beta chains originate from one sample sequenced in a study of blood T cells in healthy people across ages. Primed by a sample-barcoded 5' primer and a J-beta primer mix, a second PCR proceeded for roughly 7 to 11 cycles. TCRdb fed the 5' RACE reads into MiXCR, producing one record per CDR3 protein. The sample lists 600,000 to 650,000 distinct CDR3 sequences, roughly 58% occurring once. Sequences were obtained from blood. All receptors come from a man between 60 and 70 years old in good health.

The chain joins TRBV18 to TRBJ2-6; 8 positions agree with TRBD1. This CDR3 spans 17 amino acids. With V trimmed by 2 bases and J by 0 bases, 3 bases remained unmatched. Germline CDR1 KGHSH, CDR2 LQKENI. The CDR3, as DNA: TGTGCCAGCTCACCAAGGACAGGGAGCTCTGGGGCCAACGTCCTGACTTTC. It is translated as CASSPRTGSSGANVLTF. Variable domain in full (rest from reference TRBV18 and TRBJ2-6): NAGVMQNPRHLVRRRGQEARLRCSPMKGHSHVYWYRQLPEEGLKFMVYLQKENIIDESGMPKERFSAEFPKEGPSILRIQQVVRGDSAAYFCASSPRTGSSGANVLTFGAGSRLTVL.

This clonotype was counted only a few times. This chain links TRBV29-1 with TRBJ2-3; D possibly corresponds to TRBD2 (6 bases). Germline CDR1 reads SQVTM; CDR2 reads ANQGSEA. Trimming pared 6 bases from V and 2 bases from J, leaving 15 bases between. The CDR3 runs to 14 residues. The CDR3 sequence is CSVARAGNTDTQYF. CDR3 coding DNA: TGCAGCGTCGCACGGGCGGGGAACACAGATACGCAGTATTTT.

The table lists this clonotype with a few counts. The chain couples TRBV28 to TRBJ2-2; D ambiguous. The CDR3 consists of 15 residues. V dropped 2 bases and J dropped 5 bases, with 12 bases sitting between them. Germline V gives CDR1 MDHEN, CDR2 SYDVKM. The CDR3 is CASSLPQRRTGELFF. The CDR3 region has the DNA TGTGCCAGCAGTTTACCACAAAGGCGGACCGGGGAGCTGTTTTTT.

This clonotype was seen a handful of times. The chain couples TRBV7-2 to TRBJ2-4; 11 bases fit TRBD1. The CDR3 has 14 residues. J gave up 9 bases and V 5 bases, and 6 bases lay outside the gene matches. Germline V CDR1 and CDR2: SGHTA, FQGNSA. CDR3 DNA: TGTGCCAGCAGCACGGACAGGGGGCAGGGCATTCAGTACTTC. Its protein is CASSTDRGQGIQYF.

The chain recombines TRBV18 with TRBJ2-3, with no clear D. V dropped 0 bases and J dropped 6 bases, with 7 bases sitting between them. The CDR3 has 13 amino acids. Germline V gene lookup returns CDR1 KGHSH and CDR2 LQKENI. CDR3 nucleotides: TGTGCCAGCTCACCACCGCCATCCGATACGCAGTATTTT. It is translated as CASSPPPSDTQYF.

The chain recombines TRBV7-8 with TRBJ1-4, with D unresolved. The germline V gene has CDR1 SGHVS and CDR2 FQNEAQ. The CDR3 is made up of 17 amino acids. V was trimmed by 4 bases and J by 2 bases, leaving 17 bases between them. The DNA for the CDR3 is TGTGCCAGCAGCTCACGGAGTCGGGGTCGGACTAATGAAAAACTGTTTTTT. Residues: CASSSRSRGRTNEKLFF.

This chain uses TRBV20-1 with TRBJ2-1; D not certain. Germline-derived CDR1 and CDR2 are DFQATT and SNEGSKA (reference sequence). The V end lost 5 bases, the J end lost 10 bases, and 9 bases lay between the germline ends. The CDR3 covers 10 residues. For the CDR3, the DNA is TGCAGTGCTTGGCGACTGGAGCAGTTCTTC. Its protein is CSAWRLEQFF.

This chain connects TRBV12-3 or TRBV12-4 to TRBJ2-1; no reliable D call. This CDR3 comprises 10 residues. Between the trimmed V and J ends, which lost 2 bases and 15 bases, there was a span of 8 bases. Written as DNA, the CDR3 is TGTGCCAGCAGTTTAACCAGATTGTTCTTC. Protein sequence: CASSLTRLFF.

The V call is TRBV2, the J call TRBJ1-2; D is uncertain. Between the trimmed V and J ends, which lost 7 bases and 8 bases, there was a span of 20 bases. The CDR3 totals 14 residues. Per germline, CDR1 SNHLY and CDR2 FYNNEI. The CDR3 sequence is CASIPTRATTGYTF. As DNA, the CDR3 is TGTGCCAGCATCCCCACTCGGGCCACTACCGGCTACACCTTC.

A single count supports this clonotype. The chain combines TRBV5-1 with TRBJ2-5; D is uncertain. V was pared by 4 bases and J by 6 bases, with 13 bases between. The CDR3 runs to 13 residues. The germline CDR1 and CDR2 sequences are SGHRS and YFSETQ. CDR3 nucleotide sequence: TGCGCCAGCAGCGCTGACAATGGGAAGACCCAGTACTTC. As protein: CASSADNGKTQYF.

The chain couples TRBV5-1 to TRBJ2-1; possible D gene TRBD2, 6 bases. The germline V gene encodes CDR1 SGHRS and CDR2 YFSETQ. This CDR3 region has 16 residues. V gave up 3 bases and J gave up 1 base, with 14 bases separating them. The CDR3 loop reads CASSSMGTGSYNEQFF. The CDR3 DNA reads as TGCGCCAGCAGCTCTATGGGGACTGGGTCCTACAATGAGCAGTTCTTC.

The sample holds one count of this clonotype. The V gene is TRBV2, the J gene TRBJ1-6; D unresolved. CDR1 and CDR2 (germline): SNHLY, FYNNEI. V lost 7 bases to trimming and J lost 4 bases, with 8 bases between them. The CDR3 covers 13 residues. This CDR3 is CASTAEYNSPLHF. CDR3 bases: TGTGCCAGCACCGCCGAATATAATTCACCCCTCCACTTT.

The chain carries TRBV9 and TRBJ2-4; D unresolved. The CDR3 runs 11 residues. Germline lookup yields CDR1 SGDLS and CDR2 YYNGEE. The V gene lost 3 bases and the J gene lost 9 bases, with 7 bases spanning the gap. The CDR3 region is CASSGSGIQYF. The DNA for the CDR3 is TGTGCCAGCAGCGGGTCAGGCATTCAGTACTTC.

The gene calls are TRBV29-1 and TRBJ2-7; 8 positions match TRBD1. The CDR3 spans 14 residues. Germline V lookup: CDR1 SQVTM, CDR2 ANQGSEA. V lost 6 bases to trimming and J lost 4 bases; unmatched junction nucleotides: 11. The chain's CDR3 is CSVEGTGVPYEQYF. CDR3 in DNA: TGCAGCGTCGAGGGGACAGGCGTCCCGTACGAGCAGTACTTC.

The rearrangement uses TRBV3-1 and TRBJ2-7; maybe TRBD1 (5 bases). The CDR3 is made up of 14 amino acids. Germline V gene sequence: CDR1 LGHDT, CDR2 YNNKEL (reference sequence). V lost 4 bases and J lost 3, with 13 bases in between. In DNA, the CDR3 is TGTGCCAGCAGCCCTGGGGCGTGGGGCTACGAGCAGTACTTC. This sequence encodes CASSPGAWGYEQYF.

The rearrangement uses TRBV5-5 and TRBJ2-4; 7 bases are a match to TRBD1. The DNA end is more similar to TRBJ2-7, so the J call may be wrong. CDR1 and CDR2 (germline): SGHKS, YYEKEE (reference sequence). This CDR3 comprises 14 residues. DNA for the CDR3: TGTGCCAGCGGGGCCGGGACAGTCGCCTACGAGCAGTACTTC. Protein: CASGAGTVAYEQYF.

V usage is TRBV20-1 and J usage is TRBJ2-7; no clear D gene. CDR3 length: 11 amino acids. The ends were cut back, 2 bases at V and 4 bases at J, with 6 bases in the middle. Germline loops: CDR1 DFQATT, CDR2 SNEGSKA (reference sequence). CDR3: CSARRQYEQYF. As DNA, the CDR3 is TGCAGTGCTAGACGGCAATACGAGCAGTACTTC.

This clonotype came up once. V gene TRBV9 combines with J gene TRBJ1-1, with D perhaps TRBD1 (5 bases). The germline V and J ends were trimmed by 0 bases and 4 bases, with 16 bases remaining between them. CDR1 is SGDLS, CDR2 YYNGEE, per germline. CDR3 length: 16 residues. Here the CDR3 DNA reads TGTGCCAGCAGCGTAGACCCCGACAGTAGGGGCACTGAAGCTTTCTTT. It specifies CASSVDPDSRGTEAFF. Full variable domain (outside the CDR3, taken from reference TRBV9 and TRBJ1-1): DSGVTQTPKHLITATGQRVTLRCSPRSGDLSVYWYQQSLDQGLQFLIQYYNGEERAKGNILERFSAQQFPDLHSELNLSSLELGDSALYFCASSVDPDSRGTEAFFGQGTRLTVV.

This clonotype was seen a few times. V is TRBV19 and J is TRBJ2-5; TRBD2 is a possible D gene (8 bases). The V end lost 4 bases, the J end lost 2 bases, and 17 bases lay between the germline ends. From germline, CDR1 is LNHDA and CDR2 SQIVND (reference sequence). CDR3 length equals 16 residues. CDR3 residues: CASSTNRGGRQETQYF. The CDR3 nucleotides are TGTGCCAGTAGTACTAACAGGGGCGGGAGGCAAGAGACCCAGTACTTC.

This clonotype appeared once. J is TRBJ2-1 and V is TRBV20-1; 13 bases are shared with TRBD2. The CDR3 contains 16 residues. V trimming: 7 bases; J trimming: 4 bases; junction bases outside the gene matches: 10. Germline CDR1 DFQATT, CDR2 SNEGSKA (reference sequence). The CDR3 DNA reads TGCAGTGGGAGATCAAGGACTAGCGGGAGTTACAATGAGCAGTTCTTC. Encoded protein: CSGRSRTSGSYNEQFF.

V and J are TRBV7-2 and TRBJ2-1, with 7 bases lining up with TRBD1. Germline V gene lookup returns CDR1 SGHTA and CDR2 FQGNSA. This CDR3 is built from 14 residues. After removal of 4 bases from V and 3 bases from J, the junction contained 3 bases not matched to a gene. DNA for the CDR3: TGTGCCAGCAGCTCAGGACAGGTCTACAATGAGCAGTTCTTC. Translating gives CASSSGQVYNEQFF.

This rearrangement joins TRBV18 to TRBJ2-1; D unclear. V was trimmed by 3 bases and J by 4 bases, leaving 7 bases between them. Germline V gives CDR1 KGHSH, CDR2 LQKENI. CDR3 size: 13 residues. The CDR3 protein is CASSPAIYNEQFF. The DNA of the CDR3 is TGTGCCAGCTCACCCGCCATATACAATGAGCAGTTCTTC.

This clonotype was picked up a small number of times. The chain is built from TRBV20-1 and TRBJ2-5, with D maybe TRBD1 (7 bases). CDR1 and CDR2 from the germline V gene are DFQATT and SNEGSKA (reference sequence). This CDR3 comprises 14 residues. Trimming cost V 6 bases and J 5 bases, with 19 bases left between them. This CDR3 reads CSALPAQGGETQYF. CDR3 in DNA: TGCAGTGCCCTGCCGGCTCAGGGGGGTGAGACCCAGTACTTC.

The chain links TRBV7-2 to TRBJ2-7, with 9 bases matching TRBD2. Trimming removed 5 bases from V and 3 bases from J; junction bases left unmatched: 8. Germline V lookup: CDR1 SGHTA, CDR2 FQGNSA. The CDR3 runs to 15 residues. The chain's CDR3 is CASSPSAGGRYEQYF. The CDR3 DNA reads TGTGCCAGCAGCCCCTCGGCGGGGGGGCGCTACGAGCAGTACTTC.

As for this clonotype: One end of the junction is discordant with germline, which a read error may explain. This sequence joins TRBV4-1 and TRBJ1-2; D perhaps matches TRBD1 (5 bases). The CDR3 covers 15 residues. The V gene's germline CDR1 is MGHRA and CDR2 YSYEKL. The CDR3 DNA reads TGCGCCAGCGGCCAAGTAGCAGGGTTGAACTATGGCTACACCTTC. Residues: CASGQVAGLNYGYTF.